These 12 T cell receptor beta chains were sequenced from one sample in a study of regulatory T cells in long-lasting Graves disease. According to the study, TCR beta libraries were built with iRepertoire HTBI primers and CDR3-region Arm-PCR. Each CDR3 protein gets one entry after TCRdb re-called the multiplex PCR reads with MiXCR. The sample has about 430,000 distinct CDR3 sequences, 15% seen once. The time point denotes: newly diagnosed GD, antithyroid drugs for less than 3 months. RNA extracted from PBMCs served as the sequencing template. These data also formed part of another study, on T cells in Graves' hyperthyroidism and ophthalmopathy.

This material consisted of peripheral blood mononuclear cells (PBMCs), taken at new diagnosis, from a patient treated with antithyroid drugs. These receptors were taken from a woman between 40 and 55 years old with Graves disease.

This clonotype was counted ten times or more. The V and J genes are TRBV12-3 or TRBV12-4 and TRBJ1-3; D gene uncertain. The CDR3 is 12 residues long. Deletions cut 2 bases from V and 3 bases from J, with 2 bases between. The CDR3 DNA is TGTGCCAGCAGTTTAAATGGAAACACCATATATTTT. Translation: CASSLNGNTIYF.

This clonotype came up a few times. V usage is TRBV7-9 and J usage is TRBJ2-7; TRBD1 or TRBD2 may be the D gene (5 bases each). Germline CDR1 reads SEHNR; CDR2 reads FQNEAQ (reference sequence). Trimming left V 1 base short and J 1 base short, with 14 bases between. There are 16 residues in the CDR3. The CDR3 reads CASSLVGDGSSYEQYF. CDR3 bases: TGTGCCAGCAGCTTAGTTGGGGACGGCTCATCCTACGAGCAGTACTTC.

This clonotype has just a few counts. This chain joins TRBV4-3 and TRBJ1-1; 8 bases line up with TRBD1. This CDR3 is 13 amino acids long. Looked up from germline, CDR1 is LGHNA and CDR2 is YSLEER. V gave up 0 bases and J gave up 6 bases; unmatched junction bases: 0. The DNA of the CDR3 is TGCGCCAGCAGCCAAGAACAGGGGGCTGAAGCTTTCTTT. The encoded protein is CASSQEQGAEAFF.

Of note for this clonotype: Likely a read error: the CDR3 ends without its conserved phenylalanine or tryptophan. This chain joins TRBV3-1 and TRBJ2-2; 9 bases map to TRBD2. Germline V gene sequence: CDR1 LGHDT, CDR2 YNNKEL (reference sequence). This CDR3 spans 15 amino acids. Trimming cost V 4 bases and J 2 bases; bases outside gene matches: 2. The CDR3 protein is CASSLAGVNTGELFI. CDR3 DNA sequence: TGTGCCAGCAGCCTAGCGGGAGTTAACACCGGGGAGCTGTTTATT.

This chain joins TRBV27 and TRBJ2-3; no reliable D call. Trimming stripped 3 bases from V and 9 bases from J, with 10 bases between. The germline V gene has CDR1 MNHEY and CDR2 SMNVEV (reference sequence). The CDR3 is 12 amino acids. The CDR3 bases are TGTGCCAGCAGTTTTAAGGTCGGGACGCAGTATTTT. This codes for CASSFKVGTQYF.

This clonotype was seen ten or more times. CDR3 amino acids: CASTSWGYQETQYF. CDR3 DNA sequence: TGTGCCAGCACCTCGTGGGGGTACCAAGAGACCCAGTACTTC. The chain links TRBV11-3 to TRBJ2-5, with D perhaps given as TRBD1 or TRBD2 (5 bases each). V was trimmed by 7 bases and J by 0 bases, leaving 12 bases between them. Germline lookup yields CDR1 SGHNT and CDR2 YENEEA. The CDR3 covers 14 residues.

This clonotype was found once. This chain connects TRBV20-1 to TRBJ1-5; the match to TRBD1 covers 8 bases. Germline V gene lookup returns CDR1 DFQATT and CDR2 SNEGSKA (reference sequence). CDR3 length: 13 amino acids. V was clipped by 6 bases and J by 8 bases; unmatched bases: 9. The CDR3 DNA reads TGCAGTGCACTCAGGGGGCATGCGGAGCCCCAGCATTTT. Translation: CSALRGHAEPQHF.

This clonotype has only a few counts. The V and J genes are TRBV7-9 and TRBJ2-1; TRBD2 matches at 10 bases. Germline V CDR1 and CDR2: SEHNR, FQNEAQ (reference sequence). The CDR3 covers 19 residues. The V and J ends lost 3 bases and 4 bases, in that order; junction bases with no gene match: 15. CDR3 sequence: CASSFQEGIAGGLYNEQFF. CDR3 DNA: TGTGCCAGCAGCTTTCAGGAGGGGATAGCGGGAGGCCTATACAATGAGCAGTTCTTC.

Ten or more counts support this clonotype. The rearrangement links TRBV4-1 to TRBJ1-1; D not resolved. There are 17 residues in the CDR3. V lost 4 bases to trimming and J lost 3 bases, with 21 bases between them. Germline V CDR1 and CDR2: MGHRA, YSYEKL. The CDR3 nucleotides read TGCGCCAGCAGCCCCAGACTCGGCAGGCCGGAGGACACTGAAGCTTTCTTT. It is translated as CASSPRLGRPEDTEAFF.

This chain uses TRBV12-3 or TRBV12-4 with TRBJ1-4, with 10 bases fitting TRBD1. This CDR3 has 11 residues. After removal of 5 bases from V and 14 bases from J, the junction contained 2 bases not matched to a gene. CDR3 sequence reads: CASSGDRGLFF. The CDR3 bases are TGTGCCAGCAGTGGGGACAGGGGTCTGTTTTTT.

The chain links TRBV5-6 to TRBJ2-1, with D unresolved. This CDR3 is built from 16 residues. Germline CDR1 is SGHDT and CDR2 is YYEEEE. The V end lost 2 bases, the J end lost 4 bases, and 16 bases lay between the germline ends. The CDR3 loop reads CASSLVGLGQYNEQFF. For the CDR3, the DNA is TGTGCCAGCAGCTTAGTAGGGCTCGGGCAATACAATGAGCAGTTCTTC.

In this sample, this clonotype turned up many times. The chain recombines TRBV24-1 with TRBJ2-1; D might be TRBD2 (7 bases). Looked up from germline, CDR1 is KGHDR and CDR2 is SFDVKD. The V end lost 2 bases, the J end lost 3 bases, and 19 bases lay between the germline ends. CDR3 length: 18 amino acids. The CDR3 protein is CATSDSRGALLGYNEQFF. The CDR3 DNA reads as TGTGCCACCAGTGATTCCCGGGGGGCCTTGCTGGGCTACAATGAGCAGTTCTTC.